These T cell receptor beta chains were read from a single sample in a study of T-cell reconstitution after alpha-beta-depleted transplantation in children. Using its own MiXCR run on the PCR reads, TCRdb lists one record per CDR3 protein. Counted here are roughly 250,000 distinct CDR3 sequences, 6.5% to 9% occurring once; the ten biggest clones make up less than 8%. The specimen was PBMCs, mostly from graft donor cells, collected 180 days after TCRalphabeta/CD19-depleted stem cell transplant. These receptor sequences come from a male patient younger than 18 who had a stem cell transplant for acute lymphoblastic leukemia, so the T cells may come from the graft donor. The CDR3 runs from the conserved cysteine through the conserved F or W. The D gene is left open where the match is weak. Clone size is shown for a subset of rows, as once, few, many or a class of expanded clone.

J gene: TRBJ1-2
clone size: few
V gene: TRBV6-2/TRBV6-3
D gene: TRBD1
CDR3 protein: CASRAGTGLLGYTF
CDR3 DNA: TGTGCCAGCAGAGCCGGGACAGGGCTTTTGGGCTACACCTTC

J gene: TRBJ2-3
clone size: many
V gene: TRBV11-2
D gene: .
CDR3 protein: CASRKGDTQYF
CDR3 DNA: TGTGCCAGCAGGAAGGGGGATACGCAGTATTTT

J gene: TRBJ1-2
clone size: many
V gene: TRBV27
D gene: TRBD1
CDR3 protein: CASSSRQGANYGYTF
CDR3 DNA: TGTGCCAGCAGTTCCCGACAGGGAGCTAACTATGGCTACACCTTC

J gene: TRBJ1-2
clone size: many
V gene: TRBV6-5
D gene: .
CDR3 protein: CASSYGLQLGYGYTF
CDR3 DNA: TGTGCCAGCAGTTACGGACTACAGTTGGGCTATGGCTACACCTTC

J gene: TRBJ2-5
clone size: many
V gene: TRBV5-1
D gene: TRBD1
CDR3 protein: CASSTGTGGGETQYF
CDR3 DNA: TGCGCCAGCAGCACCGGGACAGGGGGCGGAGAGACCCAGTACTTC

J gene: TRBJ2-5
clone size: many
V gene: TRBV7-2
D gene: TRBD2
CDR3 protein: CASSPRGGSETQYF
CDR3 DNA: TGTGCCAGCAGCCCCCGGGGGGGCAGCGAGACCCAGTACTTC

J gene: TRBJ2-2
clone size: many
V gene: TRBV28
D gene: TRBD1
CDR3 protein: CASRLTGGNTGELFF
CDR3 DNA: TGTGCCAGCAGGCTCACAGGGGGCAACACCGGGGAGCTGTTTTTT

J gene: TRBJ2-3
clone size: many
V gene: TRBV7-6
D gene: TRBD2
CDR3 protein: CASSLGGSGTTADTQYF
CDR3 DNA: TGTGCCAGCAGCTTAGGTGGTAGCGGGACTACAGCAGATACGCAGTATTTT

J gene: TRBJ2-1
clone size: many
V gene: TRBV29-1
D gene: .
CDR3 protein: CSVRQRDNSYNEQFF
CDR3 DNA: TGCAGCGTTAGACAGCGGGACAACTCCTACAATGAGCAGTTCTTC

J gene: TRBJ2-7
clone size: few
V gene: TRBV6-6
D gene: .
CDR3 protein: CASIRDSSYEQYF
CDR3 DNA: TGTGCCAGCATCAGGGACTCCAGCTACGAGCAGTACTTC

J gene: TRBJ2-1
clone size: many
V gene: TRBV11-2
D gene: .
CDR3 protein: CASSSLSVGEQFF
CDR3 DNA: TGTGCCAGCAGCTCCCTCTCCGTTGGTGAGCAGTTCTTC

J gene: TRBJ1-4
clone size: many
V gene: TRBV9
D gene: .
CDR3 protein: CASSVAPRIGEKLFF
CDR3 DNA: TGTGCCAGCAGCGTAGCGCCGAGAATAGGTGAAAAACTGTTTTTT

J gene: TRBJ1-2
clone size: few
V gene: TRBV7-9
D gene: .
CDR3 protein: CASSLEAIPYGYTF
CDR3 DNA: TGTGCCAGCAGCTTAGAGGCCATACCCTATGGCTACACCTTC

J gene: TRBJ2-1
clone size: .
V gene: TRBV5-4
D gene: .
CDR3 protein: CASSLGRGGSTNGQFF
CDR3 DNA: TGTGCCAGCAGCTTGGGGCGCGGGGGCAGTACGAATGGGCAGTTCTTC

J gene: TRBJ2-7
clone size: many
V gene: TRBV5-1
D gene: TRBD1
CDR3 protein: CASSLGTGWNEQYF
CDR3 DNA: TGCGCCAGCAGCTTGGGGACAGGGTGGAACGAGCAGTACTTC

J gene: TRBJ2-5
clone size: many
V gene: TRBV20-1
D gene: TRBD2
CDR3 protein: CSGMASGPRRETQYF
CDR3 DNA: TGCAGTGGAATGGCTAGCGGCCCTAGGAGAGAGACCCAGTACTTC

J gene: TRBJ1-4
clone size: many
V gene: TRBV7-9
D gene: .
CDR3 protein: CASSLEPAATNEKLFF
CDR3 DNA: TGTGCCAGCAGCTTAGAACCTGCTGCAACTAATGAAAAACTGTTTTTT

J gene: TRBJ2-3
clone size: many
V gene: TRBV7-3
D gene: TRBD2
CDR3 protein: CASSEGREGHRRDTQYF
CDR3 DNA: TGTGCCAGCAGCGAGGGGCGGGAGGGCCACAGGAGAGATACGCAGTATTTT

J gene: TRBJ2-6
clone size: .
V gene: TRBV12-3/TRBV12-4
D gene: .
CDR3 protein: CASSLDSAVLTF
CDR3 DNA: TGTGCCAGCAGTTTAGACTCCGCCGTCCTGACTTTC

J gene: TRBJ1-1
clone size: many
V gene: TRBV11-2
D gene: TRBD1
CDR3 protein: CASSLDRVRTEAFF
CDR3 DNA: TGTGCCAGCAGCCTGGACAGGGTTAGGACTGAAGCTTTCTTT

J gene: TRBJ1-2
clone size: many
V gene: TRBV25-1
D gene: TRBD1
CDR3 protein: CASSEWGPGGGYGYTF
CDR3 DNA: TGTGCCAGCAGTGAGTGGGGTCCAGGGGGCGGCTATGGCTACACCTTC

J gene: TRBJ2-4
clone size: many
V gene: TRBV3-1
D gene: TRBD1
CDR3 protein: CASSPRQGWNIQYF
CDR3 DNA: TGTGCCAGCAGCCCCCGACAGGGCTGGAACATTCAGTACTTC

J gene: TRBJ2-2
clone size: many
V gene: TRBV28
D gene: .
CDR3 protein: CASSSGGPNTGELFF
CDR3 DNA: TGTGCCAGCAGTTCGGGTGGGCCGAACACCGGGGAGCTGTTTTTT

J gene: TRBJ1-2
clone size: many
V gene: TRBV6-2/TRBV6-3
D gene: TRBD1
CDR3 protein: CASSPTGSIRGYTF
CDR3 DNA: TGTGCCAGCAGTCCGACAGGGTCGATACGTGGCTACACCTTC

J gene: TRBJ2-3
clone size: few
V gene: TRBV7-9
D gene: TRBD2
CDR3 protein: CASSPAGFPNTQYF
CDR3 DNA: TGTGCCAGCAGCCCAGCGGGATTCCCGAATACGCAGTATTTT

J gene: TRBJ2-7
clone size: .
V gene: TRBV28
D gene: TRBD1
CDR3 protein: CASSFLDRVGEQYF
CDR3 DNA: TGTGCCAGCAGTTTCCTGGACAGGGTGGGCGAGCAGTACTTC

J gene: TRBJ1-5
clone size: many
V gene: TRBV20-1
D gene: .
CDR3 protein: CSARDSWGWGNQPQHF
CDR3 DNA: TGCAGTGCTAGAGATTCGTGGGGGTGGGGCAATCAGCCCCAGCATTTT

J gene: TRBJ2-1
clone size: many
V gene: TRBV11-2
D gene: .
CDR3 protein: CASTDGPFYNEQFF
CDR3 DNA: TGTGCCAGCACCGACGGCCCCTTCTACAATGAGCAGTTCTTC

J gene: TRBJ1-2
clone size: many
V gene: TRBV10-3
D gene: TRBD1
CDR3 protein: CAISESDRVGGYTF
CDR3 DNA: TGTGCCATCAGTGAGTCCGACAGGGTGGGAGGCTACACCTTC